The T cell receptor (beta chain) described here comes from a study of T cells in Graves' hyperthyroidism and ophthalmopathy. Study-level results: Ophthalmopathy was separated from stable hyperthyroidism by a 13 V-J model.

Regarding this clonotype: Its antigen is not known. Germline and junction disagree at one end, which may indicate a read error.

Germline-derived CDR1 and CDR2 are SEHNR and FQNEAQ (reference sequence). CDR3 length: 16 amino acids. Newly diagnosed hyperthyroidism patients aged 18 to 65 years had disease lasting under 2 months. What was amplified from RNA transcripts were TCR beta CDR3 regions. When the TCR CDR3 underwent first-round RT-PCR, the HTBI primer set was used. Each CDR3 protein gets one entry after TCRdb re-called the multiplex PCR reads with MiXCR. This sample has roughly 180,000 distinct CDR3 sequences, with over 15% found just once. Source material: blood. This chain links TRBV7-9 with TRBJ1-4; D is ambiguous. This receptor was identified in a woman aged 45 to 65 with Graves' hyperthyroidism. The chain's CDR3 is CASSLIGTSAKGKLLF. The DNA of the CDR3 is TGTGCCAGCAGCTTAATCGGCACAAGCGCTAAGGGAAAACTGCTTTTT.